Shown below are 18 T cell receptor beta chains from a single sample sequenced in a study of OX40 agonist ivuxolimab in advanced cancers. Here immunoSEQ multiplex PCR was the method, and the copy in TCRdb shows in-frame clones only, minus some. The profile shows fewer than 130,000 clones, about 92% of them singletons. The source material was CD4+ or CD8+ T cells sorted from blood, sampled in a trial of the OX40 agonist ivuxolimab. Source of these receptors: an adult with an advanced solid tumor such as melanoma, head and neck, liver or kidney cancer.

The sample holds a few counts of this clone. The CDR3 does not end in the conserved phenylalanine or tryptophan, so this is likely a read error. The DNA is omitted, as the CDR3 cannot be located on it reliably, and the CDR3 follows TCRdb's listing. V usage is TRBV27 and J usage is TRBJ1-2; the D call of TRBD1 is as the table states it, not checked on the DNA. CDR1 and CDR2 from the germline V gene are MNHEY and SMNVEV (reference sequence). From its first to its last residue, the CDR3 has 10 amino acids. The CDR3 loop reads CASSLRAGDT.

This chain joins TRBV18 and TRBJ2-1; no reliable D call. V was trimmed by 2 bases and J by 1 base, leaving 15 bases between them. There are 17 residues in the CDR3. Germline V CDR1 and CDR2: KGHSH, LQKENI. The CDR3 DNA reads as TGTGCCAGCTCACCATATCAAGACACAAGTTCCTACAATGAGCAGTTCTTC. Its translation is CASSPYQDTSSYNEQFF.

As for this clone: This CDR3 is also generated by other DNA sequences in the sample. The DNA of the CDR3 is TGTGCCAGTACTAGCCGAGATACGCAGTATTTT. This codes for CASTSRDTQYF. The chain combines TRBV19 with TRBJ2-3, with a possible D match to TRBD2 (5 bases). V shed 7 bases and J shed 5 bases, with 7 bases lying between them. Germline V gene sequence: CDR1 LNHDA, CDR2 SQIVND (reference sequence). The CDR3 contains 11 residues.

The gene calls are TRBV19 and TRBJ2-7, with 7 bases fitting TRBD2. V lost 8 bases and J lost 3; bases outside the gene matches: 16. The CDR3 has 16 amino acids. Looked up from germline, CDR1 is LNHDA and CDR2 is SQIVND (reference sequence). CDR3 sequence reads: CASRPGRAGDLYEQYF. The CDR3 DNA is TGTGCCAGTCGCCCGGGTAGGGCGGGAGACCTCTACGAGCAGTACTTC.

The chain carries TRBV6-6 and TRBJ2-7; TRBD1 aligns across 7 bases. V dropped 6 bases and J dropped 1; count of bases not matched to a gene: 9. The CDR3 totals 15 residues. The germline CDR1 and CDR2 sequences are MNHNY and SVGAGI (reference sequence). CDR3 protein: CASRSPATGSYEQYF. The DNA of the CDR3 is TGTGCCAGCAGGTCCCCCGCGACAGGGTCCTACGAGCAGTACTTC.

This rearrangement joins TRBV4-2 to TRBJ2-7; D may be TRBD2 (5 bases). With 0 bases removed from V and 2 bases from J, the gap between germline ends came to 8 bases. The CDR3 runs to 14 residues. Germline loops: CDR1 LGHNA, CDR2 YNFKEQ. The CDR3 is CASSQDFGTYEQYF. The DNA of the CDR3 is TGTGCCAGCAGCCAAGATTTCGGGACCTACGAGCAGTACTTC.

This clone was seen only a few times. The V call is TRBV7-3, the J call TRBJ2-7; D assignment may be TRBD1 or TRBD2 (5 bases each). This CDR3 has 13 amino acids. Germline CDR1 is SGHTA and CDR2 is FQGTGA. V was shortened by 5 bases and J by 7 bases, with 15 bases between the two germline ends. The DNA for the CDR3 is TGTGCCAGCAGCCTCAACCGGGACGGAGAGCAGTACTTC. Protein product: CASSLNRDGEQYF. The full variable domain, rest sourced from reference TRBV7-3 and TRBJ2-7, is GAGVSQTPSNKVTEKGKYVELRCDPISGHTALYWYRQSLGQGPEFLIYFQGTGAADDSGLPNDRFFAVRPEGSVSTLKIQRTERGDSAVYLCASSLNRDGEQYFGPGTRLTVT.

The V gene is TRBV2, the J gene TRBJ2-3; TRBD2 agrees at 9 bases. The CDR3 runs to 18 residues. V trimming: 7 bases; J trimming: 5 bases; junction bases outside the gene matches: 19. CDR1 SNHLY and CDR2 FYNNEI come from the germline V gene. In DNA, the CDR3 is TGTGCCAGCAACGGGGTCGAGATAGCGGGGGAGCATGGAGATACGCAGTATTTT. As protein: CASNGVEIAGEHGDTQYF.

The CDR3 nucleotides are TGTGCCAGCAATCAACTGGACGGGAACACTGAAGCTTTCTTT. It specifies CASNQLDGNTEAFF. The chain combines TRBV5-5 with TRBJ1-1; D is ambiguous. The CDR3 contains 14 residues. Germline V CDR1 and CDR2: SGHKS, YYEKEE (reference sequence). Trimming removed 6 bases at V and 1 base at J, with 13 bases between.

The chain couples TRBV13 to TRBJ2-7; D gene uncertain. The CDR3 has 13 amino acids. The germline V and J ends were trimmed by 5 bases and 6 bases, with 14 bases remaining between them. The germline V gene encodes CDR1 PRHDT and CDR2 FYEKMQ (reference sequence). Here the CDR3 DNA reads TGTGCCAGCAGCCAAATTAGGGTGGGCGAGCAGTACTTC. As protein: CASSQIRVGEQYF.

This clone was seen a handful of times. The chain carries TRBV4-3 and TRBJ1-4; D is unclear. Between the trimmed V and J ends, which lost 4 bases and 5 bases, there was a span of 11 bases. Germline CDR1 and CDR2: LGHNA and YSLEER. The CDR3 is 14 amino acids. The CDR3 protein is CASSLQRGNEKLFF. CDR3 coding DNA: TGCGCCAGCAGCCTACAGCGTGGGAATGAAAAACTGTTTTTT.

This chain joins TRBV2 and TRBJ1-2, with a weak D call TRBD1 (6 bases). From germline, CDR1 is SNHLY and CDR2 FYNNEI. The CDR3 totals 13 residues. The ends were cut back, 6 bases at V and 2 bases at J, with 10 bases in the middle. This chain's CDR3 is CASSGDRNYGYTF. Here the CDR3 DNA reads TGTGCCAGCAGCGGCGACAGGAACTATGGCTACACCTTC. Filled out from reference TRBV2 and TRBJ1-2, the complete variable domain reads EPEVTQTPSHQVTQMGQEVILRCVPISNHLYFYWYRQILGQKVEFLVSFYNNEISEKSEIFDDQFSVERPDGSNFTLKIRSTKLEDSAMYFCASSGDRNYGYTFGSGTRLTVV.

The chain links TRBV19 to TRBJ1-4, with D possibly matching TRBD1 (6 bases). V was pared by 8 bases and J by 5 bases, with 18 bases between. The CDR3 runs 15 residues. CDR1 and CDR2 from the germline V gene are LNHDA and SQIVND (reference sequence). In nucleotides, the CDR3 is TGTGCCAGTGGTGAGGGTTGGGGGCCGAATGAAAAACTGTTTTTT. It translates to CASGEGWGPNEKLFF. Combining the CDR3 with reference TRBV19 and TRBJ1-4 gives the whole variable domain DGGITQSPKYLFRKEGQNVTLSCEQNLNHDAMYWYRQDPGQGLRLIYYSQIVNDFQKGDIAEGYSVSREKKESFPLTVTSAQKNPTAFYLCASGEGWGPNEKLFFGSGTQLSVL.

The chain employs TRBV29-1 and TRBJ1-5; D is possibly TRBD1 (6 bases). The germline CDR1 and CDR2 sequences are SQVTM and ANQGSEA. V was cut by 6 bases and J by 7 bases, with 16 bases left in between. The CDR3 is made up of 13 amino acids. The CDR3 sequence: CSVATGQRQPQHF. CDR3 DNA: TGCAGCGTGGCGACAGGCCAGCGGCAGCCCCAGCATTTT.

The J gene is TRBJ1-2, the V gene TRBV28, with 8 positions matching TRBD1. CDR3 length equals 15 residues. Germline lookup yields CDR1 MDHEN and CDR2 SYDVKM. V trimming: 5 bases; J trimming: 3 bases; junction bases outside the gene matches: 8. This chain's CDR3 is CASSPTAGGDYGYTF. The CDR3 bases are TGTGCCAGCAGTCCTACGGCAGGGGGCGACTATGGCTACACCTTC.

The genes are TRBV7-3 and TRBJ2-1; D remains unclear. Trimming pared 1 base from V and 1 base from J, leaving 11 bases between. CDR3 size: 16 residues. Germline CDR1 reads SGHTA; CDR2 reads FQGTGA. CDR3 DNA: TGTGCCAGCAGCTTAATTTCCGGAACATCCTACAATGAGCAGTTCTTC. Encoded protein: CASSLISGTSYNEQFF. The full variable domain, in which reference TRBV7-3 and TRBJ2-1 provide the parts outside the CDR3, is GAGVSQTPSNKVTEKGKYVELRCDPISGHTALYWYRQSLGQGPEFLIYFQGTGAADDSGLPNDRFFAVRPEGSVSTLKIQRTERGDSAVYLCASSLISGTSYNEQFFGPGTRLTVL.

The V gene is TRBV7-2, the J gene TRBJ1-2; the D is unclear. The CDR3 sequence is 14 residues long. Germline assignment: CDR1 SGHTA and CDR2 FQGNSA. V was pared by 5 bases and J by 6 bases, with 16 bases between. The CDR3 sequence: CASSPFARNDGYTF. The DNA for the CDR3 is TGTGCCAGCAGCCCCTTTGCCAGGAACGATGGCTACACCTTC.

The V and J genes are TRBV9 and TRBJ1-3; the D is unclear. Germline V gives CDR1 SGDLS, CDR2 YYNGEE. V dropped 7 bases and J dropped 0 bases, with 11 bases sitting between them. The CDR3 sequence is 14 residues long. The CDR3 nucleotides are TGTGCCAGCCAAAGGGATGGCTCTGGAAACACCATATATTTT. Protein: CASQRDGSGNTIYF. Supplemented by reference TRBV9 and TRBJ1-3, the full variable domain reads DSGVTQTPKHLITATGQRVTLRCSPRSGDLSVYWYQQSLDQGLQFLIQYYNGEERAKGNILERFSAQQFPDLHSELNLSSLELGDSALYFCASQRDGSGNTIYFGEGSWLTVV.